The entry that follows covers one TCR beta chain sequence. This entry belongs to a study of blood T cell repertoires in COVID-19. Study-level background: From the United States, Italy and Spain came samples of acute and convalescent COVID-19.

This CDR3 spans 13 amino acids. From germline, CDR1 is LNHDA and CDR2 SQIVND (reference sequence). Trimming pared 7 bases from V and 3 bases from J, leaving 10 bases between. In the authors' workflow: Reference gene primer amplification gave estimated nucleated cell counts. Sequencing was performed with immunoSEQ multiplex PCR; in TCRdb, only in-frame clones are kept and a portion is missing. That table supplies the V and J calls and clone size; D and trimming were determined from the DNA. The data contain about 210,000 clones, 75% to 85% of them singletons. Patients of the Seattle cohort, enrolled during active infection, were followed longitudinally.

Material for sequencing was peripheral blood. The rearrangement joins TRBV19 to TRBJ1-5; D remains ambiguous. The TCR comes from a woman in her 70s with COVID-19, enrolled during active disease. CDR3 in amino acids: CASTPELNQPQHF. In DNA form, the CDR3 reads TGTGCCAGTACCCCGGAGCTCAATCAGCCCCAGCATTTT.